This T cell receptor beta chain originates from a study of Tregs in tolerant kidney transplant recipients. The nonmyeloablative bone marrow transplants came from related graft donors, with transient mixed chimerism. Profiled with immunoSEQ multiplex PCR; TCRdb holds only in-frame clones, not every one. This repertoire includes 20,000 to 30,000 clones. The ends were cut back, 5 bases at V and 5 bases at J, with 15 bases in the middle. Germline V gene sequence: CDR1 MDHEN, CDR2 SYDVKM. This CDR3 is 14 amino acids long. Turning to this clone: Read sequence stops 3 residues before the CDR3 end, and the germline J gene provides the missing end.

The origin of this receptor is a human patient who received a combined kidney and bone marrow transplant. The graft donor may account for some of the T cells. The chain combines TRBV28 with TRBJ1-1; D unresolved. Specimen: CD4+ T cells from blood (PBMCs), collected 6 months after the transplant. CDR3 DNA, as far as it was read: TGTGCCAGCAGTCTTACCGCCGGGGTTACTGAA. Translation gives CASSLTAGVTE. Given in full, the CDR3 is CASSLTAGVTEAFF.